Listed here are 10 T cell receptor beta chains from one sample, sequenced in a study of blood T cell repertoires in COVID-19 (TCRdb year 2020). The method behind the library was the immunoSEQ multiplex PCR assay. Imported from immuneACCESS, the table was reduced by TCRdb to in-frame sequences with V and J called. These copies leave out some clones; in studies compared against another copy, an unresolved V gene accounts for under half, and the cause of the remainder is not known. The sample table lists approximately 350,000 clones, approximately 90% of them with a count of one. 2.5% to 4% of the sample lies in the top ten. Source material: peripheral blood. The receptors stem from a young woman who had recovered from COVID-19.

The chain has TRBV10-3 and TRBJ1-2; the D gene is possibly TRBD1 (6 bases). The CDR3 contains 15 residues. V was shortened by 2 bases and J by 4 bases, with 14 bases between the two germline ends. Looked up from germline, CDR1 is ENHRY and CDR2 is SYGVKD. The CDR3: CAISEPWTASYGYTF. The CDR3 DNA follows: TGTGCCATCAGTGAGCCTTGGACAGCAAGCTATGGCTACACCTTC.

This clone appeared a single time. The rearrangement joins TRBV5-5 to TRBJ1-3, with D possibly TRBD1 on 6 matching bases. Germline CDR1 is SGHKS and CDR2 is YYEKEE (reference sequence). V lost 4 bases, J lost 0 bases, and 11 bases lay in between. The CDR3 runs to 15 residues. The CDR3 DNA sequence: TGTGCCAGCAGCGACCAGGGGTCCTCTGGAAACACCATATATTTT. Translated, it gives CASSDQGSSGNTIYF.

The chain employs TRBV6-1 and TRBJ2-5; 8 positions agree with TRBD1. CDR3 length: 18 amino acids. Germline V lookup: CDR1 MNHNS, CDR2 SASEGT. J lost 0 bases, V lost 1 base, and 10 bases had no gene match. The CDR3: CASSEEGRTGGYQETQYF. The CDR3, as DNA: TGTGCCAGCAGTGAAGAGGGAAGAACAGGGGGGTACCAAGAGACCCAGTACTTC.

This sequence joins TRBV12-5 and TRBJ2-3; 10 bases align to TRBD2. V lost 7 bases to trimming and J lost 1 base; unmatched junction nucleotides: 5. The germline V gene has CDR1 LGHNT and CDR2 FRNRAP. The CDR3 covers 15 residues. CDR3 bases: TGTGCTAGTGCCATACTAGCGGGACGCACAGATACGCAGTATTTT. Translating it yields CASAILAGRTDTQYF.

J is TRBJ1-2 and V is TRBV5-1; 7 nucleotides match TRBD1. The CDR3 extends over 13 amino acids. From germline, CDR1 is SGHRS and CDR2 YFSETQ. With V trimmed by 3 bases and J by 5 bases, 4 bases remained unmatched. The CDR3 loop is CASSSRQGYGYTF. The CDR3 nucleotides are TGCGCCAGCAGCTCAAGACAGGGATATGGCTACACCTTC.

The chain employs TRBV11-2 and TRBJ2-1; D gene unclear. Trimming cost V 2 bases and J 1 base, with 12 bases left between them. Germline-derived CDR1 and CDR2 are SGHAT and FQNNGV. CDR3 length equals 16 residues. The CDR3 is CASSLSTPGSYNEQFF. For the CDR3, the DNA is TGTGCCAGCAGCTTATCAACCCCCGGGTCCTACAATGAGCAGTTCTTC.

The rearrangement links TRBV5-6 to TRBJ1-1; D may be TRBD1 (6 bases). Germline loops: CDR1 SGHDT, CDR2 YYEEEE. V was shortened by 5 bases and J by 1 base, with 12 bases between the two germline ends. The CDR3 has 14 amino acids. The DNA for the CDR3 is TGTGCCAGCAGGTCGGGGACAAGGAACACTGAAGCTTTCTTT. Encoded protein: CASRSGTRNTEAFF.

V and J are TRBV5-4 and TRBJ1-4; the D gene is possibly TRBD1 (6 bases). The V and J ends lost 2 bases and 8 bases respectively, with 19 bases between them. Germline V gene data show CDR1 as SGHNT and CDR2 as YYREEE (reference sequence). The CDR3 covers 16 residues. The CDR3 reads CASSFGRGRIGEKLFF. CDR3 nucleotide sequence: TGTGCCAGCAGCTTCGGGAGGGGGAGGATCGGGGAAAAACTGTTTTTT.

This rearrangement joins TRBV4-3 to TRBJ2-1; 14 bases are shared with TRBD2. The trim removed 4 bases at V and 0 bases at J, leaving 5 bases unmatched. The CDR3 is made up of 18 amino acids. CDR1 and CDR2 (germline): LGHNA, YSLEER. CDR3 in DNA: TGCGCCAGCAGCCCGGGGACTAGCGGGAGCAGCTCCTACAATGAGCAGTTCTTC. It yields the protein CASSPGTSGSSSYNEQFF.

CDR3 sequence: CASLDRANTGELFF. The CDR3 DNA sequence: TGTGCCAGTTTGGACAGGGCGAACACCGGGGAGCTGTTTTTT. V and J are TRBV27 and TRBJ2-2; TRBD1 agrees at 8 bases. From germline, CDR1 is MNHEY and CDR2 SMNVEV (reference sequence). This CDR3 contains 14 residues. Trimming removed 9 bases from V and 0 bases from J; junction bases left unmatched: 3.